The 10 T cell receptor beta chains given below trace back to one sample, sequenced in a study of technical replicates of blood from a few donors. The protocol was immunoSEQ multiplex PCR, while the TCRdb copy is restricted to in-frame clones and leaves out a portion. The sample contains tens of thousands of clones, more than 90% of which appear only once. Material for sequencing was T cells isolated from PBMCs. These receptors all stem from a human donor in good health.

This chain connects TRBV7-9 to TRBJ2-7; 8 bases line up with TRBD1. Germline V CDR1 and CDR2: SEHNR, FQNEAQ (reference sequence). The CDR3 totals 15 residues. The V and J ends lost 3 bases and 2 bases, in that order; junction bases with no gene match: 6. For the CDR3, the DNA is TGTGCCAGCAGCTTGTGGACAGGGAAAACCTACGAGCAGTACTTC. This gives the protein CASSLWTGKTYEQYF.

The chain recombines TRBV19 with TRBJ2-3; D not resolved. The CDR3 extends over 14 amino acids. Germline V lookup: CDR1 LNHDA, CDR2 SQIVND (reference sequence). The V end was cut by 4 bases, the J end by 5 bases, with 13 bases between. The CDR3 DNA follows: TGTGCCAGTAGTAATGTGGGCTTTCTAGATACGCAGTATTTT. This translates into CASSNVGFLDTQYF.

The genes are TRBV5-1 and TRBJ2-7; 8 nucleotides match TRBD1. J was trimmed by 5 bases and V by 1 base; bases with no gene match: 11. Germline assignment: CDR1 SGHRS and CDR2 YFSETQ. The CDR3 is 16 amino acids. Here the CDR3 DNA reads TGCGCCAGCAGCTTGTACCAGGGGGCGCCTTCCCACGAGCAGTACTTC. Translating it yields CASSLYQGAPSHEQYF.

The chain links TRBV7-9 to TRBJ1-4; 9 positions agree with TRBD1. Trimming took 3 bases from V and 13 from J; bases not matched to a gene: 9. The CDR3 has 14 amino acids. Germline CDR1 reads SEHNR; CDR2 reads FQNEAQ (reference sequence). CDR3 sequence: CASSLGQGSNALFF. CDR3 DNA sequence: TGTGCCAGCAGCTTGGGACAGGGTTCCAACGCACTGTTTTTT.

The rearrangement uses TRBV15 and TRBJ1-5, with a possible D match to TRBD1 (6 bases). Germline CDR1 is LNHNV and CDR2 is YYDKDF (reference sequence). This CDR3 is built from 15 residues. Trimming pared 7 bases from V and 7 bases from J, leaving 20 bases between. In DNA form, the CDR3 reads TGTGCCACCACCCGGGTAACAGGGAGGGAGCAGCCCCAGCATTTT. This codes for CATTRVTGREQPQHF.

The chain employs TRBV13 and TRBJ2-4; maybe TRBD2 (5 bases). V gave up 5 bases and J gave up 9 bases, with 20 bases separating them. This CDR3 spans 15 amino acids. Per germline, CDR1 PRHDT and CDR2 FYEKMQ (reference sequence). Here the CDR3 reads CASSIGSSEDSIQYF. CDR3 bases: TGTGCCAGCAGCATCGGCTCATCAGAGGACTCCATTCAGTACTTC. Filled out from reference TRBV13 and TRBJ2-4, the complete variable domain reads AAGVIQSPRHLIKEKRETATLKCYPIPRHDTVYWYQQGPGQDPQFLISFYEKMQSDKGSIPDRFSAQQFSDYHSELNMSSLELGDSALYFCASSIGSSEDSIQYFGAGTRLSVL.

The sample holds a few counts of this clone. The rearrangement uses TRBV25-1 and TRBJ2-2, with D unclear. The V gene lost 6 bases and the J gene lost 0 bases, with 8 bases spanning the gap. Germline lookup yields CDR1 MGHDK and CDR2 SYGVNS. The length of the CDR3 is 14 residues. The CDR3 protein is CASSRSPNTGELFF. The DNA of the CDR3 is TGTGCCAGCAGCAGATCCCCGAACACCGGGGAGCTGTTTTTT.

This sequence joins TRBV5-1 and TRBJ2-1, with 12 bases aligning to TRBD2. Trimming cost V 4 bases and J 5 bases; bases outside gene matches: 1. The CDR3 consists of 14 residues. Per germline, CDR1 SGHRS and CDR2 YFSETQ. Here the CDR3 DNA reads TGCGCCAGCAGCCGGACTAGCGGGAACAATGAGCAGTTCTTC. Its protein product is CASSRTSGNNEQFF.

The gene calls are TRBV5-1 and TRBJ2-7, with 12 nucleotides matching TRBD2. The CDR3 runs 15 residues. V lost 4 bases and J lost 5; bases outside the gene matches: 7. Germline lookup yields CDR1 SGHRS and CDR2 YFSETQ. In DNA form, the CDR3 reads TGCGCCAGCAGCACTAGCGGGAGGAGTACAAACGAGCAGTACTTC. This translates into CASSTSGRSTNEQYF. The full variable domain, completed using reference TRBV5-1 and TRBJ2-7, is KAGVTQTPRYLIKTRGQQVTLSCSPISGHRSVSWYQQTPGQGLQFLFEYFSETQRNKGNFPGRFSGRQFSNSRSEMNVSTLELGDSALYLCASSTSGRSTNEQYFGPGTRLTVT.

This clone appeared a single time. This sequence joins TRBV20-1 and TRBJ2-1; 12 bases are a match to TRBD2. The CDR3 sequence is 10 residues long. Germline V gene sequence: CDR1 DFQATT, CDR2 SNEGSKA (reference sequence). With V trimmed by 7 bases and J by 14 bases, 3 bases remained unmatched. The CDR3 coding sequence is TGCAGTGGGACTAGCGGGAAGGAGTTCTTC. As protein: CSGTSGKEFF.